This TCR beta chain is drawn from a study of radiotherapy plus CTLA-4 blockade in lung cancer. Across the study: Objective responses occurred in around 18% of patients; around 30% had disease control.

TCRdb's copy holds only in-frame clones and misses some; the assay was immunoSEQ multiplex PCR. The sample yields over 100,000 clones, over 65% seen once. The CDR3 loop spans 15 amino acids. In germline, CDR1 is SGHTA, CDR2 FQGTGA. J gave up 3 bases and V 3 bases, and 6 bases lay outside the gene matches. The chain combines TRBV7-3 with TRBJ2-7; 9 nucleotides agree with TRBD2. The origin of this receptor is a human donor with non-small cell lung cancer that progressed on radiotherapy plus ipilimumab. Some clones in this sample may be carry-over from other donors' samples. Sample: peripheral blood, taken from a patient treated with radiotherapy plus ipilimumab. The CDR3 DNA reads TGTGCCAGCAGCTTCAGCGGGGGGTCCAACTACGAGCAGTACTTC. Translating gives CASSFSGGSNYEQYF.